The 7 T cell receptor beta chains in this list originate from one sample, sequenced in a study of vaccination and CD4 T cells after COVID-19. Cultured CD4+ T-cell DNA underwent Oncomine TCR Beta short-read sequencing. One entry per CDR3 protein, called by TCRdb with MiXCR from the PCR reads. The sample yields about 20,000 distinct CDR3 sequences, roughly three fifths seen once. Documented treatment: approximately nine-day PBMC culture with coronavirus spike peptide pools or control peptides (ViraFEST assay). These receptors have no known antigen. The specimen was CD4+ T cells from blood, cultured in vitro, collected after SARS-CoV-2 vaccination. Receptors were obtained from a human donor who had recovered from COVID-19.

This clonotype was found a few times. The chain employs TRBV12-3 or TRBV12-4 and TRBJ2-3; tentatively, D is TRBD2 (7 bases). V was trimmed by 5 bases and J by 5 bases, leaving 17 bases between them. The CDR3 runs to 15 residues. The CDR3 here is CASSTDNREGDTQYF. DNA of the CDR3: TGTGCCAGCAGTACCGATAACAGGGAGGGAGATACGCAGTATTTT.

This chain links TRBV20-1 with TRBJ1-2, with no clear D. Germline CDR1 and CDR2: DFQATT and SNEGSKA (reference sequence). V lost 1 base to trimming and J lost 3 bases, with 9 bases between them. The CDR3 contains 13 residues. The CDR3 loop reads CSARARGDYGYTF. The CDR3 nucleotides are TGCAGTGCTAGAGCCCGCGGGGACTATGGCTACACCTTC.

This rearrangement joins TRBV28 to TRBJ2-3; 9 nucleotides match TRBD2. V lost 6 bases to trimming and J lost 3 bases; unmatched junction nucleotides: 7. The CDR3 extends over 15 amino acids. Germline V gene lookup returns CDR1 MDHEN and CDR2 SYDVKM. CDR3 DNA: TGTGCCAGCAGCCGCCCGACTAGCGGAACAGATACGCAGTATTTT. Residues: CASSRPTSGTDTQYF.

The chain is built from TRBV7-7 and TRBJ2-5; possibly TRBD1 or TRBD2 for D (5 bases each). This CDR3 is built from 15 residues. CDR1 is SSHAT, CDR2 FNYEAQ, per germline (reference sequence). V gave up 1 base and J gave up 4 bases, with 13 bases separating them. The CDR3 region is CASSLDGTHGETQYF. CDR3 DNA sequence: TGTGCCAGCAGCTTAGATGGGACCCACGGAGAGACCCAGTACTTC.

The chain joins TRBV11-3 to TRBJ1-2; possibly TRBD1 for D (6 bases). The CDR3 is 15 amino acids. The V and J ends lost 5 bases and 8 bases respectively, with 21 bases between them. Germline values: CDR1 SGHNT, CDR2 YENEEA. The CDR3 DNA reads TGTGCCAGCAGCGACCCAGCCGGACAGATGAGAGGCTACACCTTC. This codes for CASSDPAGQMRGYTF.

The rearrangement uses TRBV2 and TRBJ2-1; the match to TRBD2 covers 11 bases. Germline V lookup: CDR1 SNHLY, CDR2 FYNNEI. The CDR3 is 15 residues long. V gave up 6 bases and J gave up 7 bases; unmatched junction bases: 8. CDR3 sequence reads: CASRAGLAGPNEQFF. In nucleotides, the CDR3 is TGTGCCAGCAGGGCTGGACTAGCGGGTCCTAATGAGCAGTTCTTC.

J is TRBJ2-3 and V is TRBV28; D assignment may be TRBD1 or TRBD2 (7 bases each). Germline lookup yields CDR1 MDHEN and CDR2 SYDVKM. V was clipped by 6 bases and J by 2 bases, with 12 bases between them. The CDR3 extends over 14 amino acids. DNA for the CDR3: TGTGCCAGCAGCAGGGGGGGTTTCACAGATACGCAGTATTTT. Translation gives CASSRGGFTDTQYF.